Detailed here is one T cell receptor (beta chain). Its antigen specificity is not known. Within one base of it there is no much larger clone, and no base qualities were kept. At the junction V is shortened by 4 bases and J by 4 bases; bases outside the gene matches: 5. The CDR3 numbers 15 residues from cysteine through phenylalanine. Left in the record is the CDR3 DNA by itself, 45 bases read in frame from the first base. From a lookup of the germline V gene, CDR1 and CDR2 are SGHNT and YENEEA. The data stem from a study of CD4+ T cells in melanoma (dated by TCRdb to between 2021 and 2024). For the wider study: The study investigated neoantigen-specific CD4+ T cells in human melanoma. The investigation overall reported the following: Neoantigen-specific CD4+ T cells were reported to be correlated with the function of CD8+ T cells, macrophages and B cells. Neoantigen-specific CD4+ T cells in melanoma were reported to have a range of differentiation states.

The donors were melanoma patients. Receptor amplification or capture employed the immunoSEQ multiplex PCR assay. The immuneACCESS repertoire file appears here via TCRdb, limited to in-frame rearrangements. These files lack a portion of the clones; in checked studies, under half of the deficit traces to unresolved V genes, and the cause of the others is not known. Across this sample there are some 220 clones, with approximately 68% seen only once. Clones ranked in the top ten supply around 20% of the sample. The rearrangement combines TRBV11-3 with TRBJ2-3, with 10 bases aligning to TRBD1. This TCR was sampled from a human donor with melanoma. The CDR3 here reads CASSWGQGLADTQYF. The nucleotides read TGTGCCAGCAGCTGGGGACAGGGGTTGGCAGATACGCAGTATTTT.